One T cell receptor beta chain is described in this entry. This specimen comes from a study of blood T cell repertoires in COVID-19. Study summary: Acute and convalescent COVID-19 samples came from the United States, Italy and Spain. T cells, B-cell-depleted T cells, or PBMCs supplied cDNA or gDNA.

CDR3 length: 15 residues. The V and J ends lost 0 bases and 6 bases respectively, with 11 bases between them. Germline V gene lookup returns CDR1 LGHNA and CDR2 YNFKEQ. Per the authors' pipeline: Estimated nucleated cell counts came from reference gene primer amplification. Using immunoSEQ multiplex PCR, the repertoire was profiled, and TCRdb retains in-frame clones only, with some absent. V, J and clone size are taken as reported in that table, and D and trimming were inferred from the DNA itself. The table has around 140,000 clones, about 92% seen once; the top ten hold around 1.6%. The gene calls are TRBV4-2 and TRBJ2-2; D perhaps matches TRBD2 (7 bases). This TCR came from a human donor in a cohort sampled during active COVID-19. Material for sequencing was peripheral blood. The CDR3 DNA follows: TGTGCCAGCAGCCAAGATGGGAGGGGGGCCGGGGAGCTGTTTTTT. Its translation: CASSQDGRGAGELFF.